Listed below are T cell receptor beta chains from one sample, sequenced in a study of neurological immune-mediated disorders. TCRdb redid the calling of the 5' RACE reads with MiXCR, one entry per CDR3 protein. The table records around 30,000 distinct CDR3 sequences, about 3.8% of them present only once. Input material: CD4+ T cells from blood. The receptors derive from a woman between 40 and 50 years old in good health. Both conserved end residues are part of each CDR3. D genes are given only for firm matches. Where a row states a size, it is once, few, many or the class of an expanded clone; other rows omit it.

TRBD2,TRBV10-3,TRBJ2-1,many,CAISTSGRAASYNEQFF,TGTGCCATCAGTACTAGCGGGAGGGCCGCGTCCTACAATGAGCAGTTCTTC
.,TRBV15,TRBJ1-2,many,CATSRGVTGNYGYTF,TGTGCCACCAGCAGAGGGGTTACAGGGAACTATGGCTACACCTTC
TRBD1,TRBV6-1,TRBJ2-5,many,CASSYRDSVQETQYF,TGTGCCAGCAGCTACCGGGACAGCGTCCAAGAGACCCAGTACTTC
.,TRBV12-3/TRBV12-4,TRBJ1-1,many,CASSSGLSRNTEAFF,TGTGCCAGCAGTTCGGGTCTTTCAAGAAACACTGAAGCTTTCTTT
TRBD1,TRBV20-1,TRBJ2-1,many,CSASVGQGAHEQFF,TGCAGTGCTAGTGTGGGACAGGGGGCGCATGAGCAGTTCTTC
.,TRBV20-1,TRBJ2-3,many,CSARDLDFLYPQYF,TGCAGTGCTAGGGATTTAGACTTCCTCTATCCCCAGTATTTT
.,TRBV12-3/TRBV12-4,TRBJ1-2,many,CASSPIGTGHYGYTF,TGTGCCAGCAGCCCTATCGGTACAGGGCACTATGGCTACACCTTC
TRBD1,TRBV6-1,TRBJ1-1,many,CASTTGATNLEAFF,TGTGCCAGCACCACAGGGGCGACGAACCTTGAAGCTTTCTTT
.,TRBV12-3/TRBV12-4,TRBJ2-2,many,CASGHRDTGELFF,TGTGCCAGCGGCCATAGGGACACCGGGGAGCTGTTTTTT
.,TRBV5-1,TRBJ2-3,many,CASSLIGGQGDTQYF,TGCGCCAGCAGCTTGATAGGGGGGCAGGGAGATACGCAGTATTTT
.,TRBV20-1,TRBJ2-1,many,CSAGTYNEQFF,TGCAGTGCTGGTACCTACAATGAGCAGTTCTTC
.,TRBV20-1,TRBJ2-1,.,CSASRDSNEQFF,TGCAGTGCCTCCCGGGACTCCAATGAGCAGTTCTTC
TRBD1,TRBV4-1,TRBJ1-1,many,CASSQPGQGNTEAFF,TGCGCCAGCAGCCAACCAGGACAGGGAAACACTGAAGCTTTCTTT
TRBD1,TRBV7-7,TRBJ2-3,many,CASSLGDSSTDTQYF,TGTGCTAGCAGCTTAGGGGACAGCTCCACAGATACGCAGTATTTT
.,TRBV20-1,TRBJ1-4,many,CSARDLGGTNEKLFF,TGCAGTGCTAGAGATCTGGGGGGGACGAATGAAAAACTGTTTTTT
.,TRBV5-1,TRBJ1-2,many,CASSLETDSNYGYTF,TGCGCCAGCAGCTTGGAGACAGATTCTAACTATGGCTACACCTTC
TRBD2,TRBV18,TRBJ2-7,many,CASSPGTIYEQYF,TGTGCCAGCTCACCGGGGACTATCTACGAGCAGTACTTC
.,TRBV9,TRBJ2-3,many,CASSVGGRVGDTQYF,TGTGCCAGCAGCGTAGGTGGCAGGGTTGGAGATACGCAGTATTTT
TRBD2,TRBV6-5,TRBJ2-1,many,CASSLSGGLSYNEQFF,TGTGCCAGCTCCCTTAGCGGGGGACTATCCTACAATGAGCAGTTCTTC
TRBD1,TRBV5-1,TRBJ2-7,many,CASGFRTGVDEQYF,TGCGCCAGCGGCTTTAGGACAGGGGTCGACGAGCAGTACTTC
TRBD1,TRBV20-1,TRBJ1-4,many,CSARDRDRFNEKLFF,TGCAGTGCTAGGGACCGGGACAGGTTTAATGAAAAACTGTTTTTT
.,TRBV5-1,TRBJ2-5,many,CASSQGARETQYF,TGCGCCAGCAGCCAAGGGGCCCGAGAGACCCAGTACTTC
TRBD2,TRBV28,TRBJ2-1,many,CASSSYLAASYNEQFF,TGTGCCAGCAGTTCATATCTAGCGGCCTCCTACAATGAGCAGTTCTTC
TRBD2,TRBV10-3,TRBJ2-1,many,CAIRGTSGSWDEQFF,TGTGCCATCAGGGGGACTAGCGGGAGTTGGGATGAGCAGTTCTTC
.,TRBV6-1,TRBJ1-2,many,CASSVSQGNYGYTF,TGTGCCAGCAGTGTTTCACAGGGAAACTATGGCTACACCTTC
TRBD1,TRBV12-3/TRBV12-4,TRBJ1-5,many,CASSRTGGNQPQHF,TGTGCCAGCAGTAGGACAGGGGGCAATCAGCCCCAGCATTTT
.,TRBV7-8,TRBJ2-5,many,CASQGGRGRQAETQYF,TGTGCCAGCCAGGGAGGCCGTGGGAGGCAGGCAGAGACCCAGTACTTC
.,TRBV27,TRBJ2-7,many,CASRGSHFYEQYF,TGTGCCAGCAGGGGTAGTCATTTTTACGAGCAGTACTTC
.,TRBV7-2,TRBJ1-1,.,CASSLARGEAFF,TGTGCCAGCAGCTTAGCGAGGGGGGAGGCTTTCTTT
.,TRBV5-1,TRBJ1-6,.,CASRTSDNSPLHF,TGCGCCAGCAGGACATCTGATAATTCACCCCTCCACTTT
.,TRBV5-1,TRBJ1-3,many,CATRESSGNTIYF,TGCGCCACACGGGAGAGCTCTGGAAACACCATATATTTT
.,TRBV14,TRBJ1-1,many,CASSRLGRGAFF,TGTGCCAGCAGCCGGCTGGGACGGGGAGCTTTCTTT
TRBD2,TRBV4-2,TRBJ2-3,many,CASSRRSPGGVHTDTQYF,TGTGCCAGCAGCCGCCGAAGTCCCGGGGGGGTGCACACAGATACGCAGTATTTT
.,TRBV6-5,TRBJ1-4,many,CASSSDRRTNEKLFF,TGTGCCAGCAGTTCCGACAGGAGAACTAATGAAAAACTGTTTTTT
.,TRBV20-1,TRBJ2-5,many,CSARSGSAGETQYF,TGCAGTGCTAGGAGCGGAAGTGCCGGGGAGACCCAGTACTTC
.,TRBV20-1,TRBJ2-5,many,CSASAPSGETQYF,TGCAGTGCTAGCGCCCCCTCGGGGGAGACCCAGTACTTC
.,TRBV6-1,TRBJ1-3,many,CASSEASSGNTIYF,TGTGCCAGCAGTGAAGCTAGCTCTGGAAACACCATATATTTT
.,TRBV7-6,TRBJ2-1,.,CATSPRIGGREYNEQFF,TGTGCCACCAGCCCCCGAATTGGGGGCAGGGAATACAATGAGCAGTTCTTC
TRBD1,TRBV20-1,TRBJ2-1,many,CSAIPGQGVHEQFF,TGCAGTGCAATTCCGGGACAGGGGGTCCATGAGCAGTTCTTC
.,TRBV20-1,TRBJ2-7,many,CSADYKYEQYF,TGCAGCGCGGACTATAAATACGAGCAGTACTTC
.,TRBV29-1,TRBJ2-3,many,CSVDGGSRRSTDTQYF,TGCAGCGTTGATGGGGGGTCCAGGAGGAGCACAGATACGCAGTATTTT